These 24 T cell receptor beta chains were all obtained from the same sample, sequenced in a study of blood T cell repertoires in COVID-19. Sequenced by immunoSEQ multiplex PCR; TCRdb stores in-frame clones only, minus some. Of approximately 290,000 clones in the sample, 80% to 95% are singletons; the top ten hold approximately 1.2%. The sample consisted of PBMCs or T cells enriched from blood (not recorded which). These receptors were obtained from a woman younger than 45 who had recovered from COVID-19.

The chain recombines TRBV6-2 or TRBV6-3 with TRBJ2-3, with 7 nucleotides matching TRBD2. Germline V gives CDR1 MNHEY, CDR2 SVGEGT. V shed 5 bases, J shed 2 bases, and the junction held 7 bases outside the gene matches. This CDR3 spans 15 amino acids. CDR3: CASSTASGSTDTQYF. CDR3 coding DNA: TGTGCCAGCAGTACGGCTAGCGGCTCCACAGATACGCAGTATTTT.

The V and J genes are TRBV9 and TRBJ2-1; a possible D gene is TRBD2 (6 bases). With 0 bases removed from V and 1 base from J, the gap between germline ends came to 20 bases. This CDR3 is 19 amino acids long. Germline V gene lookup returns CDR1 SGDLS and CDR2 YYNGEE. CDR3 protein: CASSVDGSAPLASYNEQFF. DNA for the CDR3: TGTGCCAGCAGCGTAGACGGGAGCGCCCCCCTCGCGTCCTACAATGAGCAGTTCTTC.

V gene TRBV6-2 or TRBV6-3 combines with J gene TRBJ2-3; 10 bases line up with TRBD2. CDR1 MNHEY and CDR2 SVGEGT come from the germline V gene. The ends lost 6 bases at V and 3 bases at J; junction bases unmatched: 6. This CDR3 spans 15 amino acids. The CDR3, as DNA: TGTGCCAGCAGGCCTAGAGCGGGAGGGACAGATACGCAGTATTTT. Protein product: CASRPRAGGTDTQYF.

This chain joins TRBV27 and TRBJ2-1; D perhaps matches TRBD2 (5 bases). The CDR3 totals 11 residues. V was shortened by 2 bases and J by 10 bases, with 6 bases between the two germline ends. From germline, CDR1 is MNHEY and CDR2 SMNVEV (reference sequence). CDR3 region: CASSLAGEQFF. DNA for the CDR3: TGTGCCAGCAGTTTAGCGGGCGAGCAGTTCTTC.

This chain uses TRBV28 with TRBJ1-6, with D possibly TRBD1 on 6 matching bases. V was trimmed by 11 bases and J by 7 bases, leaving 9 bases between them. This CDR3 contains 11 residues. Germline V lookup: CDR1 MDHEN, CDR2 SYDVKM. The CDR3: CASRGNSPLHF. Written as DNA, the CDR3 is TGTGCCTCGAGGGGGAATTCACCCCTCCACTTT. Drawing the rest from reference TRBV28 and TRBJ1-6, the complete variable domain is DVKVTQSSRYLVKRTGEKVFLECVQDMDHENMFWYRQDPGLGLRLIYFSYDVKMKEKGDIPEGYSVSREKKERFSLILESASTNQTSMYLCASRGNSPLHFGNGTRLTVT.

This chain connects TRBV15 to TRBJ2-2, with 8 nucleotides matching TRBD1. CDR1 and CDR2 (germline): LNHNV, YYDKDF (reference sequence). The V gene end was trimmed by 0 bases and the J gene end by 5 bases; junction bases not matched to a gene: 2. The CDR3 totals 15 residues. CDR3 residues: CATSRDDRGTGELFF. CDR3 coding DNA: TGTGCCACCAGCAGAGACGACAGGGGAACCGGGGAGCTGTTTTTT.

The chain employs TRBV30 and TRBJ2-3, with 9 bases lining up with TRBD1. Germline trimming cut 3 bases from V and 4 bases from J; bases unmatched to any gene: 8. The CDR3 consists of 15 residues. CDR1 is GTSNPN and CDR2 is SVGIG in the germline V gene (reference sequence). The CDR3 nucleotides read TGTGCCTGGAGGGCACAGGGGGCTGTTTCAGATACGCAGTATTTT. Its translation: CAWRAQGAVSDTQYF.

The chain combines TRBV30 with TRBJ1-4; 9 nucleotides match TRBD1. The germline gives CDR1 GTSNPN, CDR2 SVGIG (reference sequence). CDR3 size: 13 residues. The V gene end was trimmed by 5 bases and the J gene end by 3 bases; junction bases not matched to a gene: 1. CDR3: CAWGTGSNEKLFF. The CDR3 DNA reads TGTGCCTGGGGGACAGGGTCTAATGAAAAACTGTTTTTT.

This clone has just one count. This CDR3 is also generated by other DNA sequences in the sample. This chain links TRBV18 with TRBJ2-5; 12 bases fit TRBD1. The germline CDR1 and CDR2 sequences are KGHSH and LQKENI. The CDR3 spans 15 residues. V was clipped by 3 bases and J by 5 bases; unmatched bases: 4. Here the CDR3 reads CASSPPGTGGETQYF. The CDR3 bases are TGTGCCAGCTCACCCCCGGGGACAGGGGGCGAGACCCAGTACTTC.

The chain is built from TRBV7-8 and TRBJ1-1; D possibly corresponds to TRBD1 (5 bases). With 3 bases removed from V and 7 bases from J, the gap between germline ends came to 9 bases. The CDR3 is 12 residues long. Germline loops: CDR1 SGHVS, CDR2 FQNEAQ. In DNA form, the CDR3 reads TGTGCCAGCAGCTTCCCCACAGGTGAAGCTTTCTTT. Its translation: CASSFPTGEAFF.

V gene TRBV7-3 combines with J gene TRBJ1-2, with 7 bases that match TRBD1. The V gene end was trimmed by 3 bases and the J gene end by 0 bases; junction bases not matched to a gene: 4. From germline, CDR1 is SGHTA and CDR2 FQGTGA. This CDR3 is built from 15 residues. The CDR3 region is CASSFAGGANYGYTF. Here the CDR3 DNA reads TGTGCCAGCAGCTTCGCAGGGGGAGCTAACTATGGCTACACCTTC.

V usage is TRBV9 and J usage is TRBJ2-1; TRBD2 aligns across 11 bases. Germline V lookup: CDR1 SGDLS, CDR2 YYNGEE. This CDR3 comprises 17 residues. J lost 9 bases, V lost 6 bases, and 17 bases had no gene match. CDR3 sequence reads: CASTLPLAGGRGAEQFF. The CDR3 DNA follows: TGTGCCAGCACCCTACCTCTAGCGGGAGGCCGGGGCGCTGAGCAGTTCTTC.

The J gene is TRBJ2-7, the V gene TRBV4-3; D is unclear. In germline, CDR1 is LGHNA, CDR2 YSLEER. V was cut by 0 bases and J by 0 bases, with 6 bases left in between. CDR3 length: 14 amino acids. CDR3 sequence (DNA): TGCGCCAGCAGCCAAGAGATGAGCTCCTACGAGCAGTACTTC. Protein product: CASSQEMSSYEQYF.

The DNA of the CDR3 is TGTGCCAGCAGGGGACTAGCGAACACCGGGGAGCTGTTTTTT. It translates to CASRGLANTGELFF. V usage is TRBV6-4 and J usage is TRBJ2-2; 8 positions agree with TRBD2. The CDR3 runs 14 residues. In germline, CDR1 is MRHNA, CDR2 SNTAGT. V gave up 6 bases and J gave up 0 bases; unmatched junction bases: 0.

This chain links TRBV11-2 with TRBJ2-7, with 7 bases aligning to TRBD2. CDR3 size: 14 residues. V dropped 5 bases and J dropped 5; count of bases not matched to a gene: 9. Looked up from germline, CDR1 is SGHAT and CDR2 is FQNNGV. The CDR3 DNA reads TGTGCCAGCAGCCCTGGAGCGGGGAACGACGAGCAGTACTTC. It yields the protein CASSPGAGNDEQYF. The variable domain in full, completed from reference TRBV11-2 and TRBJ2-7, reads EAGVAQSPRYKIIEKRQSVAFWCNPISGHATLYWYQQILGQGPKLLIQFQNNGVVDDSQLPKDRFSAERLKGVDSTLKIQPAKLEDSAVYLCASSPGAGNDEQYFGPGTRLTVT.

The rearrangement links TRBV7-9 to TRBJ2-1; 11 positions match TRBD2. The CDR3 totals 16 residues. Germline V CDR1 and CDR2: SEHNR, FQNEAQ (reference sequence). V was pared by 5 bases and J by 4 bases, with 7 bases of the junction left unmatched. In nucleotides, the CDR3 is TGTGCCAGCAGCCCAGGGGGGACTAGCGGATACAATGAGCAGTTCTTC. Translation gives CASSPGGTSGYNEQFF. Complete variable domain (other parts from reference TRBV7-9 and TRBJ2-1): DTGVSQNPRHKITKRGQNVTFRCDPISEHNRLYWYRQTLGQGPEFLTYFQNEAQLEKSRLLSDRFSAERPKGSFSTLEIQRTEQGDSAMYLCASSPGGTSGYNEQFFGPGTRLTVL.

This chain links TRBV28 with TRBJ1-2; D gene ambiguous. Germline CDR1 reads MDHEN; CDR2 reads SYDVKM. CDR3 size: 12 residues. V was shortened by 3 bases and J by 5 bases, with 7 bases between the two germline ends. The chain's CDR3 is CASSLGRYGYTF. In DNA form, the CDR3 reads TGTGCCAGCAGTTTGGGGAGATATGGCTACACCTTC.

The CDR3 reads CASSIGDGDIYGYTF. The CDR3 DNA reads TGTGCCAGCAGCATCGGGGATGGGGACATCTATGGCTACACCTTC. The V call is TRBV7-9, the J call TRBJ1-2; D might be TRBD1 (6 bases). Germline V gene lookup returns CDR1 SEHNR and CDR2 FQNEAQ (reference sequence). CDR3 length: 15 amino acids. The germline V and J ends were trimmed by 5 bases and 4 bases, with 17 bases remaining between them.

The chain combines TRBV28 with TRBJ1-4; TRBD1 is a possible D gene (5 bases). The germline V gene encodes CDR1 MDHEN and CDR2 SYDVKM. The CDR3 extends over 16 amino acids. Trimming took 5 bases from V and 8 from J, leaving 21 bases between them. The CDR3 nucleotides are TGTGCCAGCAGTCGTCCCACTATTAGGGGCCAGGAAAAACTGTTTTTT. Translation gives CASSRPTIRGQEKLFF.

The chain carries TRBV11-2 and TRBJ2-1; TRBD1 agrees at 7 bases. V dropped 1 base and J dropped 2; count of bases not matched to a gene: 2. Germline values: CDR1 SGHAT, CDR2 FQNNGV. The CDR3 totals 15 residues. The CDR3 bases are TGTGCCAGCAGCTTAGGACAGGGAACCTACAATGAGCAGTTCTTC. It specifies CASSLGQGTYNEQFF.

The chain combines TRBV6-2 or TRBV6-3 with TRBJ1-5; unclear D gene. The length of the CDR3 is 13 residues. Trimming shortened V by 6 bases and J by 5 bases, and 11 bases separated the two germline ends. Germline V gene sequence: CDR1 MNHEY, CDR2 SVGEGT. CDR3 protein: CASSQQSHQPQHF. The CDR3 nucleotides are TGTGCCAGCAGCCAACAGAGTCATCAGCCCCAGCATTTT.

The chain carries TRBV6-1 and TRBJ1-1, with unresolved D. Germline V lookup: CDR1 MNHNS, CDR2 SASEGT. CDR3 length equals 15 residues. Trimming pared 2 bases from V and 0 bases from J, leaving 10 bases between. Written as DNA, the CDR3 is TGTGCCAGCAGTGAACATATCTCTATGAACACTGAAGCTTTCTTT. Protein sequence: CASSEHISMNTEAFF.

J is TRBJ2-3 and V is TRBV9; 9 bases line up with TRBD1. CDR1 and CDR2 (germline): SGDLS, YYNGEE. V was pared by 6 bases and J by 6 bases, with 8 bases of the junction left unmatched. The CDR3 length is 14 residues. The CDR3 reads CASTPGQGRDTQYF. DNA of the CDR3: TGTGCCAGCACACCGGGACAGGGTCGGGATACGCAGTATTTT.

V gene TRBV19 combines with J gene TRBJ1-6; maybe TRBD1 (5 bases). The CDR3 extends over 16 amino acids. Per the germline V gene, CDR1 is LNHDA and CDR2 is SQIVND (reference sequence). Trimming took 3 bases from V and 3 from J, leaving 12 bases between them. The CDR3 region is CASSIHRTDYNSPLHF. CDR3 DNA: TGTGCCAGTAGTATCCACAGGACGGACTATAATTCACCCCTCCACTTT.